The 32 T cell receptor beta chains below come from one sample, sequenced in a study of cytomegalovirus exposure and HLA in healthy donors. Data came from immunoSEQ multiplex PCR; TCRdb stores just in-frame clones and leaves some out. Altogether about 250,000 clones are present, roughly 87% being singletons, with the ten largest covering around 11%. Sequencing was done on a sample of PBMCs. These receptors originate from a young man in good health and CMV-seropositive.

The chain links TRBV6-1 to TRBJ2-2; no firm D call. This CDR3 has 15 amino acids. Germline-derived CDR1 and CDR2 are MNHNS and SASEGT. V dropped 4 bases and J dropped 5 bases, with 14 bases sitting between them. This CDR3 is CASSGWRSPTGELFF. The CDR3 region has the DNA TGTGCCAGCAGTGGTTGGCGGTCTCCGACCGGGGAGCTGTTTTTT.

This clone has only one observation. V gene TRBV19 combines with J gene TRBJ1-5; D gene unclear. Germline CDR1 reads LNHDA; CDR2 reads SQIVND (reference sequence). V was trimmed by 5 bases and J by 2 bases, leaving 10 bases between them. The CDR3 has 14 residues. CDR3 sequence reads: CASSLDGRNQPQHF. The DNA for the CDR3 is TGTGCCAGTAGTCTGGACGGACGCAATCAGCCCCAGCATTTT. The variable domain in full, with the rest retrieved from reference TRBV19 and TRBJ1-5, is DGGITQSPKYLFRKEGQNVTLSCEQNLNHDAMYWYRQDPGQGLRLIYYSQIVNDFQKGDIAEGYSVSREKKESFPLTVTSAQKNPTAFYLCASSLDGRNQPQHFGDGTRLSIL.

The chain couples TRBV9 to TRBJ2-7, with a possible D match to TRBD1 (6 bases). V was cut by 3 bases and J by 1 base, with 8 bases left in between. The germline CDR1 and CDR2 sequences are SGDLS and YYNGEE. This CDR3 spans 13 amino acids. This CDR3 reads CASSGGQSYEQYF. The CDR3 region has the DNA TGTGCCAGCAGCGGCGGACAGTCCTACGAGCAGTACTTC.

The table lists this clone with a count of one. The CDR3 region has the DNA TGTGCCAGCAGCTCAGGGGCCCGCGAAACTGAAGCTTTCTTT. Protein: CASSSGARETEAFF. The V and J genes are TRBV11-2 and TRBJ1-1, with D tentatively TRBD1 (6 bases). The CDR3 is 14 residues long. From germline, CDR1 is SGHAT and CDR2 FQNNGV. Between the trimmed V and J ends, which lost 4 bases and 5 bases, there was a span of 14 bases.

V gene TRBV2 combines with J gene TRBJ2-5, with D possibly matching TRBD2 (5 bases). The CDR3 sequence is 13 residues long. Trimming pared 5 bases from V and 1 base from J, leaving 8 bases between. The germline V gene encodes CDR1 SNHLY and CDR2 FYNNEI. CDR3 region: CASSNRGQETQYF. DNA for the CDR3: TGTGCCAGCAGTAACCGGGGCCAAGAGACCCAGTACTTC.

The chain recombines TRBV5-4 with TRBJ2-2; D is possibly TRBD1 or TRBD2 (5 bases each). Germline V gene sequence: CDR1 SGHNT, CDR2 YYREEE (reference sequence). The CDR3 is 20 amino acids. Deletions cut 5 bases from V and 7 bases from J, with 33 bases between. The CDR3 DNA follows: TGTGCCAGCAGTGCTGAAGGGACCAGGCTGGGGCGGGTCGCCGTCGGGGAGCTGTTTTTT. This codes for CASSAEGTRLGRVAVGELFF.

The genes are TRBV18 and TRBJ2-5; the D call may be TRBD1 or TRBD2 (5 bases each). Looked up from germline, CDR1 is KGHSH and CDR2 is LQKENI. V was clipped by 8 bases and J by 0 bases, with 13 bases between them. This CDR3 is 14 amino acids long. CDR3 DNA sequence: TGTGCCAGCACGGGGCTCAGGGACCAAGAGACCCAGTACTTC. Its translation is CASTGLRDQETQYF.

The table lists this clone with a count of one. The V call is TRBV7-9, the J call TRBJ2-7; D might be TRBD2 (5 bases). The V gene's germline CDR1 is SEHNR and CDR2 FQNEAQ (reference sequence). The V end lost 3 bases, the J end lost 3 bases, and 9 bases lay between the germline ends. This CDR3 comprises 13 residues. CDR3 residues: CASSFEGHYEQYF. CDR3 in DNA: TGTGCCAGCAGCTTTGAGGGCCACTACGAGCAGTACTTC.

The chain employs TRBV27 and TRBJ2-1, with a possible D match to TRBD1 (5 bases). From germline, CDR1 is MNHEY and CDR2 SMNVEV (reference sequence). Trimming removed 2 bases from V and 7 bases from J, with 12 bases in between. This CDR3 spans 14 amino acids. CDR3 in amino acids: CASSLLQGMNEQFF. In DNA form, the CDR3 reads TGTGCCAGCAGTTTACTTCAGGGTATGAATGAGCAGTTCTTC.

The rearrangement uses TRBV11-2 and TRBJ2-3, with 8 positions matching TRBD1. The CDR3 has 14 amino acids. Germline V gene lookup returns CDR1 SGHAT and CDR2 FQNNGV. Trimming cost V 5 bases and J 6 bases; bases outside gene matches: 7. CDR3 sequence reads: CASSQTGAGDTQYF. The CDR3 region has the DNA TGTGCCAGCAGCCAGACAGGGGCAGGGGATACGCAGTATTTT. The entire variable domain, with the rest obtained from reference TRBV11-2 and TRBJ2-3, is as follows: EAGVAQSPRYKIIEKRQSVAFWCNPISGHATLYWYQQILGQGPKLLIQFQNNGVVDDSQLPKDRFSAERLKGVDSTLKIQPAKLEDSAVYLCASSQTGAGDTQYFGPGTRLTVL.

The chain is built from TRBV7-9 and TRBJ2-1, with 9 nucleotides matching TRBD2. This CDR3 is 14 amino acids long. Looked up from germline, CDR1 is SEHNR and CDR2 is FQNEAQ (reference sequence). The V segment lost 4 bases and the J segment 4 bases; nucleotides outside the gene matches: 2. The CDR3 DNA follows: TGTGCCAGCAGCTATAGCGGGAGTTACAATGAGCAGTTCTTC. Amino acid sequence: CASSYSGSYNEQFF. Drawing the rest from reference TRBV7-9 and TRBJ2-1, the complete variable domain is DTGVSQNPRHKITKRGQNVTFRCDPISEHNRLYWYRQTLGQGPEFLTYFQNEAQLEKSRLLSDRFSAERPKGSFSTLEIQRTEQGDSAMYLCASSYSGSYNEQFFGPGTRLTVL.

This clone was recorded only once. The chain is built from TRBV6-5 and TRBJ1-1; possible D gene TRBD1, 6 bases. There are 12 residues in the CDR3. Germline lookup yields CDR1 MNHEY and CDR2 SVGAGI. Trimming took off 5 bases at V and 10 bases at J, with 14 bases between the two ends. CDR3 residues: CASSNQGRVAFF. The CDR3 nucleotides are TGTGCCAGCAGTAATCAGGGGAGGGTAGCTTTCTTT.

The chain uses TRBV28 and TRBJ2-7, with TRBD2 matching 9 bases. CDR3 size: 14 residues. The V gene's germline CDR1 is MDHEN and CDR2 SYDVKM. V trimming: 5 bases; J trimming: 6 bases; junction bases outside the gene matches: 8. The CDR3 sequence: CASSKGLASGEQYF. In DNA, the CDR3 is TGTGCCAGCAGTAAAGGACTAGCGTCAGGCGAGCAGTACTTC.

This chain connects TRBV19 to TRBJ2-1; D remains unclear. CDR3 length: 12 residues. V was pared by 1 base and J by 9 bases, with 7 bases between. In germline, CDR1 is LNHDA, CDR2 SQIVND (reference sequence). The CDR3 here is CASSIVGVEQFF. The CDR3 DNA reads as TGTGCCAGTAGTATAGTTGGAGTTGAGCAGTTCTTC.

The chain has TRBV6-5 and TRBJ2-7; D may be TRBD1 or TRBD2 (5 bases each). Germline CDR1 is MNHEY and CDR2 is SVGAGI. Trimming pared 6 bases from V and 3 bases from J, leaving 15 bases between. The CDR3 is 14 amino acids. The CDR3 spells CASSRGVVGYEQYF. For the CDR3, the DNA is TGTGCCAGCAGCCGAGGGGTGGTCGGCTACGAGCAGTACTTC.

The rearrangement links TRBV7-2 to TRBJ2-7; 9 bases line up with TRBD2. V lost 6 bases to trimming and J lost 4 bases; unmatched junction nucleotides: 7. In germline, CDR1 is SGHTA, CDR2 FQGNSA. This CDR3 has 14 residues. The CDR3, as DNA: TGTGCCAGCAGTTTGGACGGACTAGCGTACGAGCAGTACTTC. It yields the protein CASSLDGLAYEQYF.

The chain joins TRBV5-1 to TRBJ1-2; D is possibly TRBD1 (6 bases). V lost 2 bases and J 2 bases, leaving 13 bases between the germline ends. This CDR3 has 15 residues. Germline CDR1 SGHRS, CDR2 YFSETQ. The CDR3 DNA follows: TGCGCCAGCAGCTTCGATACAGGGAGGAACTATGGCTACACCTTC. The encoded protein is CASSFDTGRNYGYTF.

CDR3: CASSMSGTAYEQYF. The CDR3 nucleotides read TGTGCCAGTAGTATGTCAGGGACGGCTTACGAGCAGTACTTC. The rearrangement uses TRBV19 and TRBJ2-7; the D call may be TRBD1 or TRBD2 (5 bases each). CDR1 is LNHDA, CDR2 SQIVND, per germline (reference sequence). This CDR3 comprises 14 residues. The V gene lost 3 bases and the J gene lost 4 bases, with 13 bases spanning the gap.

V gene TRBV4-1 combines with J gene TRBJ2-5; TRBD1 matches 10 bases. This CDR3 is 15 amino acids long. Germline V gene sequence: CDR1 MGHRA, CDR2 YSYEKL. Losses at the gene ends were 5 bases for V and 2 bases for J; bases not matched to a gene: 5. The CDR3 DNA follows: TGCGCCAGCAGCTCGCCGGGACAGGGGCAAGAGACCCAGTACTTC. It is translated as CASSSPGQGQETQYF.

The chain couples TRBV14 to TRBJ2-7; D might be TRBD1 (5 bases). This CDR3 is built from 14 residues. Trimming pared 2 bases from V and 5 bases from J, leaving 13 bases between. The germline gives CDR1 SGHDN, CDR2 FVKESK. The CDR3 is CASSQMGQYDEQYF. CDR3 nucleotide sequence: TGTGCCAGCAGCCAAATGGGGCAGTATGACGAGCAGTACTTC.

The CDR3 sequence: CASSEGGGRGRETQYF. CDR3 DNA sequence: TGTGCCAGCAGTGAAGGTGGGGGCAGGGGGCGAGAGACCCAGTACTTC. The chain joins TRBV6-1 to TRBJ2-5; 8 bases are a match to TRBD1. This CDR3 comprises 16 residues. V was clipped by 1 base and J by 4 bases; unmatched bases: 8. Germline V gene data show CDR1 as MNHNS and CDR2 as SASEGT.

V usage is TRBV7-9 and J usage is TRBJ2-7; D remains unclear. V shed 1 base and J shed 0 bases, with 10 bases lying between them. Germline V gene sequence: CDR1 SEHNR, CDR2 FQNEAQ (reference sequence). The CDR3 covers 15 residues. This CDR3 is CASSLDPESSYEQYF. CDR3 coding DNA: TGTGCCAGCAGCTTAGATCCTGAGAGCTCCTACGAGCAGTACTTC.

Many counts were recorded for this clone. CDR3 loop: CASSNRDRDHEQYF. Here the CDR3 DNA reads TGTGCCAGCAGCAACCGGGACAGGGATCACGAGCAGTACTTC. The J gene is TRBJ2-7, the V gene TRBV7-9, with TRBD1 matching 9 bases. V shed 5 bases, J shed 5 bases, and the junction held 7 bases outside the gene matches. Per the germline V gene, CDR1 is SEHNR and CDR2 is FQNEAQ (reference sequence). There are 14 residues in the CDR3.

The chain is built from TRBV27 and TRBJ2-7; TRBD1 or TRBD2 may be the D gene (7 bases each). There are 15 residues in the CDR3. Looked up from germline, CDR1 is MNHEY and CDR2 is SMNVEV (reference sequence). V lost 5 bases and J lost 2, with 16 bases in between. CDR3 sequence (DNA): TGTGCCAGCAGTCAGGGGGGGAGGTTCGCCTACGAGCAGTACTTC. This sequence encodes CASSQGGRFAYEQYF.

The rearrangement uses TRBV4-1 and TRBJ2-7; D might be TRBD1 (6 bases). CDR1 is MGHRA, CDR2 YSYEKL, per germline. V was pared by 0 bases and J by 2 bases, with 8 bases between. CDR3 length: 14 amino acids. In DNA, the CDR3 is TGCGCCAGCAGCCAAGAAGGGGGAGCCTACGAGCAGTACTTC. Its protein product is CASSQEGGAYEQYF.

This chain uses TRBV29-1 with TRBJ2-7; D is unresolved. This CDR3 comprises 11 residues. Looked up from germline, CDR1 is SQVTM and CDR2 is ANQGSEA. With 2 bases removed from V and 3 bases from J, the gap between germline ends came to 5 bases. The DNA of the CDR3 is TGCAGCGTTGAACTCCTCTACGAGCAGTACTTC. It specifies CSVELLYEQYF.

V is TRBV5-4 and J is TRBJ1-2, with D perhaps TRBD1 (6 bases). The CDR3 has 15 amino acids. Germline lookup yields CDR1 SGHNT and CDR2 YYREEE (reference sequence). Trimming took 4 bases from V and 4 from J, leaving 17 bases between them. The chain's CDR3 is CASSPYGQPIYGYTF. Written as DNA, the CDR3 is TGTGCCAGCAGCCCCTATGGACAGCCAATCTATGGCTACACCTTC.

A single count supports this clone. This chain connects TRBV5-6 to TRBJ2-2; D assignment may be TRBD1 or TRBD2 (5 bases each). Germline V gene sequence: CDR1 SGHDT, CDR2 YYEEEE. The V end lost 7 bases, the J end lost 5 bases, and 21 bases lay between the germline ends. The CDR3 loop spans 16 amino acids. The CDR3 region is CASGKWGSAGTGELFF. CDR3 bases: TGTGCCAGCGGAAAGTGGGGGAGTGCAGGGACCGGGGAGCTGTTTTTT.

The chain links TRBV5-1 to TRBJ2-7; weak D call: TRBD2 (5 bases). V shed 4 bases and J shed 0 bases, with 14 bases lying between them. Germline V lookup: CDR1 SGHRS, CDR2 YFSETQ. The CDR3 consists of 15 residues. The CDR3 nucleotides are TGCGCCAGCAGCCTCCACCCGGGGTTCTCCTACGAGCAGTACTTC. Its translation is CASSLHPGFSYEQYF.

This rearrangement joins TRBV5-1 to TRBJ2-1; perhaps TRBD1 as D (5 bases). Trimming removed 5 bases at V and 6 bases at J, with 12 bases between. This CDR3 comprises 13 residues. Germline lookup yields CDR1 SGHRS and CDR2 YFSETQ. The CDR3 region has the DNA TGCGCCAGCAGTTCCAGGGAAACCAATGAGCAGTTCTTC. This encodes CASSSRETNEQFF.

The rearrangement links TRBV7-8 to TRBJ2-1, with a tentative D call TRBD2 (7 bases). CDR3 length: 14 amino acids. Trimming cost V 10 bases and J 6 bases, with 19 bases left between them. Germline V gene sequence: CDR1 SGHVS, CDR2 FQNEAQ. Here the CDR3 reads CATPAGALSNEQFF. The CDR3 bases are TGTGCCACCCCCGCGGGGGCCCTCAGCAATGAGCAGTTCTTC.

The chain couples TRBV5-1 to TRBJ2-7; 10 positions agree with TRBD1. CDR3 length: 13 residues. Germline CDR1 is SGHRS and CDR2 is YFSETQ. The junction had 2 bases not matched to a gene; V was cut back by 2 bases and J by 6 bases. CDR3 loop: CASSFGQGGEQYF. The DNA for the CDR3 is TGCGCCAGCAGCTTTGGACAGGGGGGCGAGCAGTACTTC.